Listed below are T cell receptor beta chains from one sample, sequenced in a study of cytomegalovirus exposure and HLA in healthy donors. Measured with immunoSEQ multiplex PCR; TCRdb has only the in-frame clones, and not every one. This table has 95,000 to 150,000 clones, 83% appearing once. The sample comprised PBMCs. These receptors came from a woman between 40 and 55 years old in good health and CMV-seropositive. The CDR3 runs from the conserved cysteine through the conserved F or W. The D gene is left open where the match is weak. Size is stated for part of the rows, as once, few or many counts, or as a class when the clone is expanded.

j_call	v_call	d_call	cdr3_length	clone_size	cdr3_nt	cdr3_aa
TRBJ2-3	TRBV19	TRBD2	16	NA	TGTGCCAGTAGTATGCTCGGCGGGAGTAAGACAGATACGCAGTATTTT	CASSMLGGSKTDTQYF
TRBJ2-5	TRBV28	TRBD2	14	NA	TGTGCCAGCAGTCCGGAGCGGGAGGAAGAGACCCAGTACTTC	CASSPEREEETQYF
TRBJ2-1	TRBV5-1	NA	13	NA	TGCGCCAGCAGCCCGATCACTCAAGTTGAGCAGTTCTTC	CASSPITQVEQFF
TRBJ2-7	TRBV13	TRBD2	13	NA	TGTGCCAGCAGCTTGGGCGGGAGGGCCGAGCAGTACTTC	CASSLGGRAEQYF
TRBJ1-2	TRBV10-3	TRBD1	18	NA	TGTGCCATCAGTGAGTCGGGGGACAGGGGGCCGCTGGGGGAAGGCTACACCTTC	CAISESGDRGPLGEGYTF
TRBJ2-3	TRBV19	TRBD1	14	NA	TGTGCCTCGAGGGACAGGGGAGCGGCAGATACGCAGTATTTT	CASRDRGAADTQYF
TRBJ2-1	TRBV19	TRBD2	16	NA	TGTGCCAGTAGTCCGATCCGGGGGGAGGGCCGGGATGAGCAGTTCTTC	CASSPIRGEGRDEQFF
TRBJ1-3	TRBV7-2	NA	15	NA	TGTGCCAGCAGCAGGGGAGGGGAACCTGGAAACACCATATATTTT	CASSRGGEPGNTIYF
TRBJ1-2	TRBV25-1	TRBD1	15	NA	TGTGCCAGCAGTGAATCTGCCAGGGGGCTGTATGGCTACACCTTC	CASSESARGLYGYTF
TRBJ1-4	TRBV5-8	NA	13	NA	TGTGCCAGCAGCCTGCTTAGGGGTGAAAAACTGTTTTTT	CASSLLRGEKLFF
TRBJ2-2	TRBV10-2	NA	13	NA	TGCGCCAGCAGATACTCGGACACCGGAGAGCTGTTTTTT	CASRYSDTGELFF
TRBJ2-1	TRBV29-1	TRBD1	14	NA	TGCAGCGCTGTGGGACAGCTCTCCTACAATGAGCAGTTCTTC	CSAVGQLSYNEQFF
TRBJ1-4	TRBV5-4	TRBD1	13	NA	TGTGCCAGCAGCCTGACAGGGGACGAAAAACTGTTTTTT	CASSLTGDEKLFF
TRBJ1-1	TRBV5-1	NA	14	NA	TGCGCCAGCAGCTTGGGCCAGGGAGGCACTGAAGCTTTCTTT	CASSLGQGGTEAFF
TRBJ1-1	TRBV30	NA	14	NA	TGTGCCTGGAGTGTTGATTCATTGCGGACTGAAGCTTTCTTT	CAWSVDSLRTEAFF
TRBJ1-4	TRBV30	NA	15	NA	TGTGCCTGGAGTGGGACAGAGGCAACTAATGAAAAACTGTTTTTT	CAWSGTEATNEKLFF
TRBJ1-4	TRBV19	NA	15	few	TGTGCCAGTAGTATAAAAGGGGCCCCTAATGAAAAACTGTTTTTT	CASSIKGAPNEKLFF
TRBJ2-2	TRBV28	TRBD2	15	few	TGTGCCAGCAGTGTGGGACTAGCGATCGCCGGGGAGCTGTTTTTT	CASSVGLAIAGELFF
TRBJ1-1	TRBV7-2	TRBD1	13	few	TGTGCCAGCAAGGGGGCAAGGAACACTGAAGCTTTCTTT	CASKGARNTEAFF
TRBJ2-7	TRBV11-2	TRBD2	15	NA	TGTGCCAGCAGCCCCCTTAGCGGGAGGGTCTACGAGCAGTACTTC	CASSPLSGRVYEQYF
TRBJ2-2	TRBV7-3	TRBD1	17	NA	TGTGCCAGCAGCTCACCTCGACAGGGAGTGGACACCGGGGAGCTGTTTTTT	CASSSPRQGVDTGELFF
TRBJ2-3	TRBV19	TRBD2	15	NA	TGTGCCAGTAGGGGACTAGCCGAATACACAGATACGCAGTATTTT	CASRGLAEYTDTQYF
TRBJ2-7	TRBV18	TRBD1	14	NA	TGTGCCAGCCGCCGGGACAGGGACGGCTACGAGCAGTACTTC	CASRRDRDGYEQYF
TRBJ1-5	TRBV28	NA	14	NA	TGTGCCAGCAGTTTGGCCAGGAACAATCAGCCCCAGCATTTT	CASSLARNNQPQHF
TRBJ2-1	TRBV5-1	NA	15	few	TGCGCCAGCAGCGGGGCCATGAGCTCCTACAATGAGCAGTTCTTC	CASSGAMSSYNEQFF
TRBJ2-5	TRBV28	TRBD1	16	once	TGTGCCAGCATCCTAAGTGGGACAGGGGTTCAAGAGACCCAGTACTTC	CASILSGTGVQETQYF
TRBJ1-5	TRBV27	TRBD1	15	NA	TGTGCCAGCAGTCCAGGGGGCTTGGGCAATCAGCCCCAGCATTTT	CASSPGGLGNQPQHF
TRBJ1-2	TRBV28	TRBD1	12	NA	TGTGCCAGCAGTTCTGGGACAGGTGGCTACACCTTC	CASSSGTGGYTF
TRBJ1-4	TRBV20-1	NA	11	NA	TGCAGTTCCGGCGGTAATGAAAAACTGTTTTTT	CSSGGNEKLFF
TRBJ2-6	TRBV6-5	NA	13	NA	TGTGCCAGCAGTTACGTGGGCTTCAACGTCCTGACTTTC	CASSYVGFNVLTF
TRBJ1-2	TRBV19	TRBD1	14	NA	TGTGCCAGTAGTCACGGGACAGACTACTATGGCTACACCTTC	CASSHGTDYYGYTF
TRBJ2-7	TRBV19	TRBD2	15	few	TGTGCCAGTAGTACTAGCGGGAGCGTGGTCTACGAGCAGTACTTC	CASSTSGSVVYEQYF
TRBJ2-1	TRBV5-6	NA	15	NA	TGTGCCAGCAGCTACTCGGGAAGTGGGTACAATGAGCAGTTCTTC	CASSYSGSGYNEQFF
TRBJ2-7	TRBV6-1	NA	13	NA	TGTGCCAGCAGTGGGGGAGACACCGACGAGCAGTACTTC	CASSGGDTDEQYF
TRBJ2-1	TRBV19	NA	13	NA	TGTGCCAGTAGCCCGGGACTGGTAACCGAGCAGTTCTTC	CASSPGLVTEQFF
TRBJ2-2	TRBV6-5	NA	12	NA	TGTGCCAGCGGACTGCACACCGGGGAGCTGTTTTTT	CASGLHTGELFF
TRBJ2-3	TRBV2	NA	16	NA	TGTGCCAGCAAAGACCTAGTAGGCGGGGCCACAGATACGCAGTATTTT	CASKDLVGGATDTQYF
TRBJ2-5	TRBV11-1	TRBD1	16	NA	TGTGCCAGCAGCTCCAGATCGACAGGGGGACGAGAGACCCAGTACTTC	CASSSRSTGGRETQYF
TRBJ2-7	TRBV4-3	NA	13	NA	TGCGCCAGCAGCCAAGAAGGCAGGGGCGAGCAGTACTTC	CASSQEGRGEQYF
TRBJ1-5	TRBV6-1	NA	15	NA	TGTGCCAGCAGTGAAGCAAGGGGTTTCAATCAGCCCCAGCATTTT	CASSEARGFNQPQHF
TRBJ2-2	TRBV9	TRBD2	18	once	TGTGCCAGCAGCGAAGGGACTAGCGGGAGACTGGGCACCGGGGAGCTGTTTTTT	CASSEGTSGRLGTGELFF
TRBJ1-2	TRBV11-2	TRBD1	19	NA	TGTGCCAGCAGCCCGCGGACAGGGGCACCCATCTTGATGAACTATGGCTACACCTTC	CASSPRTGAPILMNYGYTF
TRBJ2-7	TRBV11-2	NA	14	many	TGTGCCAGCAGGAGCTTGGTCGGGGCCTACGAGCAGTACTTC	CASRSLVGAYEQYF
TRBJ1-2	TRBV19	TRBD1	16	NA	TGTGCCAGTAGTAAAAGGGACGACAGGGTAATGTTTGGCTACACCTTC	CASSKRDDRVMFGYTF
TRBJ2-1	TRBV6-6	TRBD1	14	NA	TGTGCCAGTAAAACGGACAGGGAAAACAATGAGCAGTTCTTC	CASKTDRENNEQFF
TRBJ1-2	TRBV2	NA	13	NA	TGTGCCAGCAGTTGGGCTGGCGGGAATGGCTACACCTTC	CASSWAGGNGYTF
TRBJ2-5	TRBV27	NA	14	NA	TGTGCCAGCAGTTTAGGTGGCAGTTTGGGAGAGCAGTACTTC	CASSLGGSLGEQYF
TRBJ2-7	TRBV10-1	NA	15	NA	TGCGCCAGCAGTGGGGCCCCCGACAGGTTCCACGAGCAGTACTTC	CASSGAPDRFHEQYF